This T cell receptor beta chain comes out of a study of cytomegalovirus exposure and HLA in healthy donors (dated by TCRdb to about 2017). Turning to the overall study: According to an earlier analysis of around 600 of the donors, about 190 million T cells yielded roughly 110 million unique TCR beta sequences and 276 Gb of sequence data. The study profiled the T cell repertoires of approximately 700 subjects by immunosequencing and related them to cytomegalovirus serostatus. A later genetic analysis used genome-wide SNP genotypes for about 65% of the 666 donors, treating that subset as a discovery cohort. Among the roughly 400 genotyped donors, approximately 82% belonged to the genetic ancestry cluster associated with self-reported Caucasian donors. In an earlier analysis of 500 to 650 of the donors, high-throughput TCR beta sequencing was used to judge whether each TCR beta V gene segment behaved as functional or pseudogenic. Rather than using new phenotypic data, the later analysis identified candidate immune exposures from TCR beta sequences and from how often those sequences occurred across donors. In addition to the first cohort of around 670 subjects, a separate validation cohort of approximately 110 different subjects was used. The study combined high-throughput TCR immunosequencing, statistical association of individual TCRs with disease status, and machine learning to predict cytomegalovirus infection status. HLA typing included class I and class II loci at four-digit resolution. The aim of the study was to test whether cataloging public T cell receptors could identify signatures of past pathogen exposure. Donor age, sex, ethnicity and CMV serostatus were compiled alongside the repertoire data. On average, roughly 240,000 unique TCR beta nucleotide sequences were sequenced per donor among fewer than 500 genotyped donors of the cohort, with around 19% of those sequences being non-productive. An early release covering approximately 600 HLA-typed donors comprised roughly 300 gigabases of sequencing data and tens of millions of unique TCR sequences. Several DR-DQ haplotypes were handled as single units for association and clustering, since linkage in the cohort was strong. A later analysis re-examined previously published TCR beta repertoires from hundreds of donors and added high-resolution HLA genotyping to investigate patterns of TCR occurrence. Every repertoire in the discovery cohort had been generated on one and the same sequencing platform. The number of typed donors differed by locus: roughly 620-640 for A, B, C, DRB1 and DQB1; some 540 for DQA1; 606 for DPA1; and roughly 450 for DPB1.

On the study overall, not on this receptor specifically: The study listed approximately 150 TCR beta chains as associated with cytomegalovirus. Because some donors lacked HLA typing at each locus, the association tests relied only on the typed subset. According to a later analysis, TCR association rates differed among HLA loci, with DRB1 alleles showing the most associated TCRs and HLA-C alleles showing the fewest. Sequencing depth was assumed to be roughly uniform across donors in the presence/absence analyses, though that assumption may not hold. While some public TCRs were present in many individuals, most TCR sequences turned up only very rarely across donors. It was suggested by the authors that the approach could potentially be generalized to other disease states and immunological phenotypes. The only immune exposure information available for the cohort was CMV serostatus. In both the original and validation cohorts, the classifier was reported to diagnose cytomegalovirus status with high specificity and sensitivity. An association between a missense DCLRE1C variant and V-gene and J-gene trimming of TCR beta chains was found in a later genetic analysis and replicated in an independent cohort. In a later genetic analysis, fewer N-insertions in productive TCRs were reported among donors in an Asian-associated ancestry cluster than the approximately 670-donor mean. In an earlier analysis of some 500 of the donors, most TCR beta V segments were observed in productive rearrangements about 87% or about 30% of the time, broadly matching IMGT annotations. The cohort was sequenced for TCR beta chains only, and without alpha or paired-chain data the features that could be detected were limited. In a later analysis, HLA-associated TCR beta chains were found to be more clonally expanded and to have lower generation probabilities than equally common non-associated chains. At a false discovery rate of 0.05, a later analysis linked some 17,000 TCR beta sequences to specific HLA alleles. A further reported finding was that TCR beta sequences accurately predicted the HLA-A and HLA-B alleles for most subjects in the first cohort. Some IMGT-functional V segments, including TRBV6-2 and TRBV6-3, could not be distinguished by the 87-base-pair reads and were therefore excluded. Correlated functional status among segregating V segments might reflect linkage disequilibrium, but an unknown experimental factor could not be ruled out. Assigning TCR associations to individual alleles was difficult when HLA alleles, especially DR and DQ, strongly co-occurred. In a later analysis, most CMV-associated TCR beta chains were found to appear HLA-restricted, with HLA associations seemingly driven largely by CMV exposure. In a later analysis, several top co-occurrence clusters were reported to appear linked to parvovirus B19, influenza, CMV and Epstein-Barr virus. Because counts were too low, more than 15 rarely observed V segments, including chromosome 9 orphons, were excluded from the earlier analysis of a few hundred of the donors. A cluster of highly shared sequence variants was judged likely to represent a technical artifact of the sequencing pipeline. Three of the identified cytomegalovirus-associated TCR beta chains were confirmed in vitro to be specific for cytomegalovirus antigens.

Ends trimmed: V by 7 bases, J by 3 bases; bases unmatched to a gene: 7. The CDR3 sequence holds 16 residues, the cysteine and phenylalanine included. Left in the record is the CDR3 DNA by itself, 48 bases read in frame from the first base. CDR1 and CDR2 are read off the germline V gene as MGHDK and SYGVNS. This clone has just one count. No antigen is known for it. No much larger clonotype is one base removed from it; base qualities were not supplied. Libraries were constructed by the immunoSEQ multiplex PCR assay. For the multiplex PCR, a mixture combining 60 forward primers for TCR Vbeta segments and 13 reverse primers for TCR Jbeta segments was used. The CDR3 region of rearranged TCR beta genes was amplified from genomic DNA with a multiplex PCR assay. The amplified TCR beta libraries were sequenced on the Illumina HiSeq System as 87-base-pair reads. On the authors' methods: In a later analysis, 80 million or so unique TCR beta chains were counted across the 666 repertoires, and roughly 10 million of these chains were shared by at least two donors. Raw reads were error-corrected and collapsed into unique sequences with a nearest-neighbor algorithm that merged closely related sequences to remove PCR and sequencing errors. Alignment of CDR3 sequences to IMGT reference sequences was used to assign V, D and J gene segments. For a sequence to be retained, at least a six-nucleotide match to both a V gene segment and a J gene segment was required. A rearrangement counted as productive if the CDR3 had no stop codons and remained in frame with V and J, and every other rearrangement counted as non-productive. CDR3 was defined according to IMGT convention as the region running from the second conserved V-encoded cysteine to the conserved J-encoded phenylalanine. The earlier analysis of 587 of the donors excluded sequences that lacked an unambiguous match to a single V gene segment. In an earlier analysis of 450 to 700 of the donors, V segments were called functional above 56.7% productive rearrangements and were called segregating when the between-donor standard deviation exceeded 5%. A statistical classification framework was built for diagnosing cytomegalovirus status from the catalog of TCR beta chain sequences. In a later analysis, V and J genes were assigned by comparing TCR nucleotide sequences against IMGT/GENE-DB human TR gene sequences. In a later analysis, CDR3 sequences and most-parsimonious VDJ recombination scenarios were assigned using the TCRdist pipeline. In a later analysis, each TCR beta chain was defined by its CDR3 amino acid sequence together with its V-gene family, and reads lacking a unique V-gene family were excluded. As a way to deal with suspected cross-contamination and a sequencing artifact, a later analysis dropped hundreds of nucleotide sequences that were highly shared and had low generation probability. In a later analysis, a clonal expansion index was calculated for each public chain from normalized within-repertoire ranks of inferred template counts. Generation probabilities in a later analysis came from a VDJ recombination model fitted to out-of-frame rearrangements, and those results were checked against IGoR. In a later analysis, hypergeometric tests were used to score TCR-TCR, TCR-HLA and TCR-CMV co-occurrence, with a repertoire-size bias correction applied to TCR pairs. To estimate false discovery rates, a later analysis permuted the HLA or CMV assignments 20 times. In a later analysis, co-occurring TCRs were grouped with DBSCAN, and TCRdist sequence similarity was added when clustering was performed within HLA-allele-positive subsets. Repertoires with fewer than 30,000 or more than 120,000 public chains, plus five repertoires with anomalous nucleotide sharing, were excluded from co-occurrence clustering. This immuneACCESS table, as held by TCRdb, lists in-frame sequences with V and J called but not all clones. Of the missing ones, under half trace to an unresolved V gene in checked studies; the others have no known cause. For V, J and clone size, that table is used; D and trimming come from the DNA. This sample lists 160,000 or so clones; around 77% were detected once. Of the sample, 2% to 2.5% is held by the ten largest clones.

The cohort consisted of 670 or so healthy bone marrow donors. At the time of sampling, all cohort members were nominally healthy, though unrecorded immune exposures were likely present. The donor tested CMV seropositive and was one of the 289 seropositive cohort members. Every donor gave a peripheral blood sample, and the peripheral blood mononuclear cells from that sample were used for TCR beta sequencing. The Qiagen DNeasy Blood Extraction Kit was used to extract genomic DNA from the blood cell samples. This receptor was obtained from a man aged 45-65 years in good health and CMV-seropositive. The sequence is built from TRBV25-1 and TRBJ2-3, with TRBD2 matching 13 junction bases. The sequencing input was PBMCs. The DNA sequence is TGTGCCAGCACTATTGGACTAGCGGGGGATACAGATACGCAGTATTTT. Translated, it gives CASTIGLAGDTDTQYF.